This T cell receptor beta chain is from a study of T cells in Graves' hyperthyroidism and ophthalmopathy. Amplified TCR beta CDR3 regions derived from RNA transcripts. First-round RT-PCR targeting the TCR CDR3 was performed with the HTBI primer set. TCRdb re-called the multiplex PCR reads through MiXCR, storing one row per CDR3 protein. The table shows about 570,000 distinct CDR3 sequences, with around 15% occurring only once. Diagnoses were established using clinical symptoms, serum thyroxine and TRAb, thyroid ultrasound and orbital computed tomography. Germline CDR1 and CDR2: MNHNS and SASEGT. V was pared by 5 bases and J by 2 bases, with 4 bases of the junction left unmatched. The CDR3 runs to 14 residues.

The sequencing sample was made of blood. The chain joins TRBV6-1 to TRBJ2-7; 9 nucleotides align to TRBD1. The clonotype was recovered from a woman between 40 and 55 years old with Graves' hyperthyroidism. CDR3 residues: CASSRTGDPYEQYF. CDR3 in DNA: TGTGCCAGCAGTAGGACAGGGGACCCCTACGAGCAGTACTTC.